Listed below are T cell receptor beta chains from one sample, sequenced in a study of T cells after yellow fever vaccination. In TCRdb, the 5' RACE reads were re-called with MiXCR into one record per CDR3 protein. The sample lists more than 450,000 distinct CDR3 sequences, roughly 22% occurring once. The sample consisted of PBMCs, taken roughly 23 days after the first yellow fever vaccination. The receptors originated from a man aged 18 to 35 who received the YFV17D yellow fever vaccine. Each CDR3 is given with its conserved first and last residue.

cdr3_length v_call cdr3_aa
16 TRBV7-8 CASSLDGGGYTGELFF
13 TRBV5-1 CASSLEFEETQYF
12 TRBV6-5 CASSYGGSPLHF
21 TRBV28 CASSLSVLAGDTISSYNEQFF
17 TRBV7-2 CASSTIAGGANTDTQYF
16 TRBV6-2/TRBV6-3 CASSYSGQGIPTEAFF
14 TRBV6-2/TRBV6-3 CASRSLQGNQPQHF
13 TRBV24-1 CATSDRQGQPQHF
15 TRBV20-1 CSARDLGTGLYEQYF
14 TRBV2 CASGRGGAENEQFF
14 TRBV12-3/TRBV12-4 CASSWDRSTGELFF